A single sample gave rise to the 18 T cell receptor beta chains below, sequenced in a study of somatic mutations in cytotoxic T cells in rheumatoid arthritis. Libraries were prepared by immunoSEQ multiplex PCR; TCRdb keeps only in-frame clonotypes and omits some of them. The sample includes about 25,000 clones, around 80% of them seen just once. The sequenced material came from CD8+ T cells sorted from blood. These receptors all stem from a man aged 45-65 years in good health.

V and J are TRBV6-1 and TRBJ1-2; a weak D match, TRBD1 (5 bases). V lost 1 base to trimming and J lost 6 bases, with 15 bases between them. Per germline, CDR1 MNHNS and CDR2 SASEGT. The CDR3 loop spans 15 amino acids. The CDR3 sequence: CASSEDVGPSNGYTF. The CDR3 bases are TGTGCCAGCAGTGAAGATGTGGGGCCCTCCAATGGCTACACCTTC.

V and J are TRBV9 and TRBJ2-1; D remains ambiguous. The CDR3 has 13 residues. The ends were cut back, 4 bases at V and 1 base at J, with 6 bases in the middle. Germline CDR1 is SGDLS and CDR2 is YYNGEE. CDR3 residues: CASSSRSYNEQFF. The CDR3, as DNA: TGTGCCAGCAGCTCGCGGTCCTACAATGAGCAGTTCTTC.

The chain carries TRBV7-8 and TRBJ2-3; weak D call: TRBD2 (5 bases). The CDR3 has 15 residues. Trimming pared 1 base from V and 7 bases from J, leaving 15 bases between. Germline-derived CDR1 and CDR2 are SGHVS and FQNEAQ. CDR3 DNA: TGTGCCAGCAGCTTAGGACCGGGGATCGGGAATACGCAGTATTTT. This translates into CASSLGPGIGNTQYF.

The chain's CDR3 is CASSLLAGGRTDTQYF. The CDR3, as DNA: TGCGCCAGCAGCTTGTTAGCGGGAGGACGCACAGATACGCAGTATTTT. The chain links TRBV5-1 to TRBJ2-3; 10 bases are shared with TRBD2. Per the germline V gene, CDR1 is SGHRS and CDR2 is YFSETQ. The CDR3 length is 16 residues. The V and J ends lost 1 base and 1 base, in that order; junction bases with no gene match: 3.

The V call is TRBV7-8, the J call TRBJ1-1; D unclear. V was trimmed by 4 bases and J by 0 bases, leaving 9 bases between them. This CDR3 region has 14 residues. Germline V gene sequence: CDR1 SGHVS, CDR2 FQNEAQ. The CDR3 sequence is CASSSGLMNTEAFF. DNA for the CDR3: TGTGCCAGCAGCTCGGGCCTGATGAACACTGAAGCTTTCTTT.

The genes are TRBV9 and TRBJ2-7; possibly TRBD2 for D (6 bases). Germline V lookup: CDR1 SGDLS, CDR2 YYNGEE. The V end lost 0 bases, the J end lost 10 bases, and 17 bases lay between the germline ends. The CDR3 has 14 residues. The chain's CDR3 is CASSVDSGGKSQYF. CDR3 coding DNA: TGTGCCAGCAGCGTAGATAGCGGAGGCAAGTCACAGTACTTC.

This chain connects TRBV11-2 to TRBJ2-7; 10 bases fit TRBD2. In germline, CDR1 is SGHAT, CDR2 FQNNGV. The CDR3 length is 15 residues. With V trimmed by 4 bases and J by 3 bases, 6 bases remained unmatched. The CDR3 DNA sequence: TGTGCCAGCAGCTACACTAGCGGGAACCGCTACGAGCAGTACTTC. Amino acids: CASSYTSGNRYEQYF.

The rearrangement links TRBV11-2 to TRBJ2-7, with 8 bases that match TRBD2. J gave up 5 bases and V 3 bases, and 6 bases lay outside the gene matches. CDR1 is SGHAT and CDR2 is FQNNGV in the germline V gene. The CDR3 totals 14 residues. CDR3 amino acids: CASSFGTSPHEQYF. CDR3 bases: TGTGCCAGCAGCTTCGGGACTAGTCCCCACGAGCAGTACTTC.

The chain employs TRBV6-4 and TRBJ1-2, with 7 positions matching TRBD1. This CDR3 contains 14 residues. The V gene end was trimmed by 6 bases and the J gene end by 4 bases; junction bases not matched to a gene: 8. Germline CDR1 reads MRHNA; CDR2 reads SNTAGT. This chain's CDR3 is CASSPQGQFYGYTF. CDR3 DNA: TGTGCCAGCAGCCCTCAGGGACAGTTCTATGGCTACACCTTC.

This clone was detected only a few times. The J gene is TRBJ2-7, the V gene TRBV4-2; no reliable D call. CDR3 length: 15 residues. The V end lost 0 bases, the J end lost 0 bases, and 9 bases lay between the germline ends. Per germline, CDR1 LGHNA and CDR2 YNFKEQ. The CDR3 region is CASSQDDGSSYEQYF. In nucleotides, the CDR3 is TGTGCCAGCAGCCAAGACGATGGCAGCTCCTACGAGCAGTACTTC.

CDR3 sequence reads: CASSEARGGGIPGANVLTF. In DNA, the CDR3 is TGTGCCAGCAGTGAAGCAAGAGGGGGGGGTATTCCAGGGGCCAACGTCCTGACTTTC. The chain carries TRBV6-1 and TRBJ2-6; TRBD2 is a possible D gene (7 bases). CDR1 and CDR2 (germline): MNHNS, SASEGT. Trimming removed 0 bases from V and 4 bases from J, with 19 bases in between. This CDR3 is built from 19 residues.

This chain joins TRBV19 and TRBJ1-1; maybe TRBD1 (6 bases). The germline V gene has CDR1 LNHDA and CDR2 SQIVND (reference sequence). The V end lost 1 base, the J end lost 5 bases, and 8 bases lay between the germline ends. This CDR3 spans 13 amino acids. DNA for the CDR3: TGTGCCAGTAGTATAGGCAGGGGAACTGAAGCTTTCTTT. This codes for CASSIGRGTEAFF. The full variable domain, rest sourced from reference TRBV19 and TRBJ1-1, is DGGITQSPKYLFRKEGQNVTLSCEQNLNHDAMYWYRQDPGQGLRLIYYSQIVNDFQKGDIAEGYSVSREKKESFPLTVTSAQKNPTAFYLCASSIGRGTEAFFGQGTRLTVV.

The genes are TRBV7-8 and TRBJ1-2; D possibly corresponds to TRBD1 (6 bases). The germline V gene encodes CDR1 SGHVS and CDR2 FQNEAQ. Trimming took off 6 bases at V and 7 bases at J, with 18 bases between the two ends. CDR3 length: 14 residues. The CDR3 nucleotides read TGTGCCAGCAGTACCAACAGGGACCGCCTTGGCTACACCTTC. It translates to CASSTNRDRLGYTF.

The chain couples TRBV9 to TRBJ1-1; possible D gene TRBD1, 5 bases. CDR3 length: 12 amino acids. Trimming took 2 bases from V and 10 from J, leaving 12 bases between them. Per germline, CDR1 SGDLS and CDR2 YYNGEE. The CDR3, as DNA: TGTGCCAGCAGCGTGGGGACCCTGCCAGCTTTCTTT. Its protein is CASSVGTLPAFF.

The V gene is TRBV9, the J gene TRBJ1-2; D is unclear. This CDR3 spans 13 amino acids. V lost 0 bases, J lost 2 bases, and 5 bases lay in between. Germline V gene sequence: CDR1 SGDLS, CDR2 YYNGEE. The CDR3 reads CASSVGSNYGYTF. The CDR3 region has the DNA TGTGCCAGCAGCGTAGGTTCCAACTATGGCTACACCTTC.

J is TRBJ2-2 and V is TRBV4-1; D is unresolved. Per the germline V gene, CDR1 is MGHRA and CDR2 is YSYEKL. V was trimmed by 1 base and J by 6 bases, leaving 12 bases between them. This CDR3 comprises 15 residues. CDR3 sequence: CASSQVRSPAGELFF. CDR3 DNA: TGCGCCAGCAGCCAAGTAAGGTCTCCGGCCGGGGAGCTGTTTTTT.

This rearrangement joins TRBV7-9 to TRBJ2-3; weak D call: TRBD2 (6 bases). CDR3 length: 15 residues. Looked up from germline, CDR1 is SEHNR and CDR2 is FQNEAQ (reference sequence). Trimming stripped 2 bases from V and 4 bases from J, with 13 bases between. This CDR3 is CASSLPRGGADTQYF. CDR3 in DNA: TGTGCCAGCAGCTTACCGAGAGGAGGGGCAGATACGCAGTATTTT.

The V and J genes are TRBV10-3 and TRBJ2-7; weak D call: TRBD2 (6 bases). V gave up 1 base and J gave up 4 bases, with 14 bases separating them. Per germline, CDR1 ENHRY and CDR2 SYGVKD. The CDR3 is 15 amino acids. CDR3 sequence (DNA): TGTGCCATCAGTGAGTTCCCGGGAGTGGGTTACGAGCAGTACTTC. Translated: CAISEFPGVGYEQYF.